Sequencing of this TCR beta chain was carried out in a study of T cell changes during pregnancy in multiple sclerosis. Looked up from germline, CDR1 is LGHNA and CDR2 is YNFKEQ. The CDR3 is 16 residues long. V shed 0 bases and J 8 bases; nucleotides not matched to a gene: 9. This table comes from immunoSEQ multiplex PCR, and its TCRdb copy is limited to in-frame clones, with some not included. The sample carries 40,000 or so clones, 93% recorded once. V usage is TRBV4-2 and J usage is TRBJ2-1, with TRBD2 identical over 8 bases. The sequencing here drew on CD4+ T cells from peripheral blood mononuclear cells, taken in the third trimester of pregnancy. This receptor was identified in a female donor with multiple sclerosis, enrolled in a pregnancy study. The CDR3 reads CASSQDFGTRWDEQFF. DNA for the CDR3: TGTGCCAGCAGCCAAGATTTTGGGACTAGATGGGATGAGCAGTTCTTC.